Following are 15 T cell receptor beta chains from one sample sequenced in a study of T cells after yellow fever vaccination. TCRdb ran MiXCR on the 5' RACE reads and lists one entry per CDR3 protein. The table lists roughly 120,000 distinct CDR3 sequences, 7.4% of them singletons. The specimen was CD4+ T cells sorted from PBMCs, collected 9 to 10 days after the first yellow fever vaccination. These receptor sequences come from a man aged 18 to 30 who received the YFV17D yellow fever vaccine.

This clonotype was seen many times. This chain joins TRBV28 and TRBJ2-1; D possibly corresponds to TRBD1 (6 bases). V was shortened by 4 bases and J by 3 bases, with 13 bases between the two germline ends. This CDR3 spans 15 amino acids. Germline-derived CDR1 and CDR2 are MDHEN and SYDVKM. CDR3 nucleotide sequence: TGTGCCAGCAGTTCCGCAGGGGCCTTCTACAATGAGCAGTTCTTC. Encoded protein: CASSSAGAFYNEQFF.

This clonotype was recorded at least ten times. The V gene is TRBV7-2, the J gene TRBJ2-3; 11 bases are a match to TRBD2. V shed 5 bases and J 7 bases; nucleotides not matched to a gene: 8. CDR3 size: 15 residues. Per germline, CDR1 SGHTA and CDR2 FQGNSA. The CDR3 loop is CASSDTSGGLYTQYF. The CDR3 nucleotides are TGTGCCAGCAGCGACACTAGCGGGGGTCTTTATACGCAGTATTTT.

This clonotype was counted at least ten times. V and J are TRBV29-1 and TRBJ1-2, with 9 nucleotides matching TRBD1. Losses at the gene ends were 3 bases for V and 7 bases for J; bases not matched to a gene: 3. CDR3 length: 12 amino acids. Germline V CDR1 and CDR2: SQVTM, ANQGSEA. For the CDR3, the DNA is TGCAGCGTTGAGGGACAGGGTGGTGGCTACACCTTC. It encodes CSVEGQGGGYTF.

Ten or more counts support this clonotype. The chain combines TRBV7-8 with TRBJ2-3; D uncertain. Per germline, CDR1 SGHVS and CDR2 FQNEAQ. V shed 7 bases and J shed 6 bases, with 17 bases lying between them. The CDR3 totals 14 residues. The CDR3 loop reads CASTPDGLSDTQYF. CDR3 nucleotides: TGTGCCAGCACCCCGGACGGGTTATCGGATACGCAGTATTTT.

Many counts were recorded for this clonotype. The V call is TRBV5-1, the J call TRBJ2-5; D may correspond to TRBD1 or TRBD2 (6 bases each). This CDR3 region has 13 residues. V lost 5 bases to trimming and J lost 2 bases, with 10 bases between them. Looked up from germline, CDR1 is SGHRS and CDR2 is YFSETQ. In DNA, the CDR3 is TGCGCCAGCAGTTGGGGGGCACAAGAGACCCAGTACTTC. Amino acids: CASSWGAQETQYF.

On this clonotype: A clone one base away is much larger, so this may be a read error. The V gene is TRBV2, the J gene TRBJ1-6; D unclear. CDR1 and CDR2 from the germline V gene are SNHLY and FYNNEI. The CDR3 totals 13 residues. Here the CDR3 DNA reads TGTGCCAGCCGGGTCGAACTAAATTCACCCCTCAACTTT. This encodes CASRVELNSPLNF.

This chain connects TRBV7-2 to TRBJ1-1; D is unclear. Per germline, CDR1 SGHTA and CDR2 FQGNSA. This CDR3 comprises 13 residues. Between the trimmed V and J ends, which lost 3 bases and 5 bases, there was a span of 10 bases. DNA for the CDR3: TGTGCCAGCAGCTTTATGGGTTTGACTGAAGCTTTCTTT. Translating gives CASSFMGLTEAFF.

In this sample, this clonotype turned up many times. The chain is built from TRBV7-2 and TRBJ2-5, with 14 bases identical to TRBD2. This CDR3 has 16 residues. Germline V gene data show CDR1 as SGHTA and CDR2 as FQGNSA. Unmatched junction bases numbered 3, after V lost 5 bases and J lost 1 base. CDR3 amino acids: CASSRTSGGSQETQYF. The CDR3 region has the DNA TGTGCCAGCAGCCGGACTAGCGGGGGGTCCCAAGAGACCCAGTACTTC.

This clonotype was seen many times. The CDR3 reads CASSFSTPQETQYF. As DNA, the CDR3 is TGTGCCAGCAGTTTTTCGACACCTCAAGAGACCCAGTACTTC. The genes are TRBV12-3 or TRBV12-4 and TRBJ2-5, with D hard to call. V lost 3 bases and J 2 bases, leaving 10 bases between the germline ends. This CDR3 has 14 residues.

About this clonotype: Just one base apart from a much larger clone, this may be a read error. The chain combines TRBV4-3 with TRBJ2-1, with D possibly called TRBD1 or TRBD2 (5 bases each). This CDR3 contains 17 residues. V lost 0 bases, J lost 5 bases, and 17 bases lay in between. Germline CDR1 and CDR2: LGHNA and YSLEER. This CDR3 is CASSQEALGPINNEQFF. For the CDR3, the DNA is TGCGCCAGCAGCCAAGAAGCCCTGGGACCGATAAACAATGAGCAGTTCTTC.

Worth noting for this clonotype: A much larger clone differs by one base, so this may be a read error. This chain links TRBV6-5 with TRBJ2-7; D is unresolved. Germline V lookup: CDR1 MNHEY, CDR2 SVGAGI. The CDR3 is made up of 15 amino acids. The CDR3 DNA reads as TGTGCCAGCAGTAACTCGATAGCCCCGGTCTACGAGCAGTACTTC. It codes for CASSNSIAPVYEQYF.

This clonotype was picked up many times. The V call is TRBV11-2, the J call TRBJ2-6; 7 bases are a match to TRBD1. The length of the CDR3 is 17 residues. J gave up 0 bases and V 6 bases, and 8 bases lay outside the gene matches. Per the germline V gene, CDR1 is SGHAT and CDR2 is FQNNGV. This CDR3 reads CASRRFTGASGANVLTF. For the CDR3, the DNA is TGTGCCAGCAGACGATTTACAGGGGCCTCTGGGGCCAACGTCCTGACTTTC. The full variable domain, completed using reference TRBV11-2 and TRBJ2-6, is EAGVAQSPRYKIIEKRQSVAFWCNPISGHATLYWYQQILGQGPKLLIQFQNNGVVDDSQLPKDRFSAERLKGVDSTLKIQPAKLEDSAVYLCASRRFTGASGANVLTFGAGSRLTVL.

This clonotype has ten or more counts. The chain is built from TRBV6-2 or TRBV6-3 and TRBJ1-5; no clear D. Trimming took 11 bases from V and 3 from J, leaving 17 bases between them. This CDR3 is built from 14 residues. Germline V gives CDR1 MNHEY, CDR2 SVGEGT. CDR3 sequence reads: CASRRRASNQPQHF. In nucleotides, the CDR3 is TGTGCCTCCCGTCGACGGGCCTCCAATCAGCCCCAGCATTTT.

This clonotype was found many times. The CDR3 region is CASSLIHHTDTQYF. The CDR3 DNA sequence: TGTGCCAGCAGCTTAATCCATCACACAGATACGCAGTATTTT. The chain is built from TRBV7-3 and TRBJ2-3; D is uncertain. The CDR3 extends over 14 amino acids. The V and J ends lost 1 base and 2 bases respectively, with 7 bases between them. In germline, CDR1 is SGHTA, CDR2 FQGTGA.

This clonotype was counted ten times or more. This chain connects TRBV6-2 or TRBV6-3 to TRBJ2-7, with TRBD1 identical over 7 bases. Losses at the gene ends were 6 bases for V and 1 base for J; bases not matched to a gene: 6. CDR3 length: 14 amino acids. Germline V gene sequence: CDR1 MNHEY, CDR2 SVGEGT. CDR3 residues: CASRSGTVSYEQYF. In nucleotides, the CDR3 is TGTGCCAGCAGGAGTGGGACAGTTTCCTACGAGCAGTACTTC.